The rows below give T cell receptor beta chains drawn from one sample of a study of T-cell memory formation after mild COVID-19. TCRdb re-analysed the 5' RACE reads in MiXCR, keeping a single row per CDR3 protein. Among around 370,000 distinct CDR3 sequences listed, roughly 20% were seen once. Sequenced: PBMCs or a T cell subset sorted from them (not recorded which). These receptor sequences come from an adult woman who had mild COVID-19 (a few samples of this study predate the infection). Cell type and time point are not known. CDR3s include the opening cysteine and the closing phenylalanine or tryptophan. The D gene is left open where the match is weak. Part of the rows lack a size; the others show once, few, many or a class for expanded clones.

D,V,J,size,length,DNA,CDR3
NA,TRBV4-1,TRBJ2-2,NA,16,TGCGCCAGCAGCCAAGATGGTTCAGGGAACACCGGGGAGCTGTTTTTT,CASSQDGSGNTGELFF
NA,TRBV20-1,TRBJ1-2,many,12,TGCAGTGCTGCAGAGGACGAACGGGGCTACACCTTC,CSAAEDERGYTF
NA,TRBV5-1,TRBJ2-3,NA,17,TGCGCCAGCAGCCCGAGTCTGGGGGGCCCTAGCACAGATACGCAGTATTTT,CASSPSLGGPSTDTQYF
NA,TRBV7-9,TRBJ1-5,few,13,TGTGCCAGCAGCTGGACATCGAATCAGCCCCAGCATTTT,CASSWTSNQPQHF
NA,TRBV5-1,TRBJ1-1,few,11,TGCGCCAGCTTGGGGGCAGCTGAAGCTTTCTTT,CASLGAAEAFF
NA,TRBV5-6,TRBJ2-6,NA,13,TGTGCCAGCAGCTTAAGAGGAGTCAACGTCCTGACTTTC,CASSLRGVNVLTF
NA,TRBV19,TRBJ2-3,NA,13,TGTGCCAGTAGTTGGACAGAGGACGCGACGCAGTATTTT,CASSWTEDATQYF
TRBD1,TRBV15,TRBJ2-5,few,14,TGTGCCACCAGCAGCCCAGGGGGCGCAGAGACCCAGTACTTC,CATSSPGGAETQYF
NA,TRBV7-6,TRBJ2-2,few,14,TGTGCCAGCATGCGCAGGCCGAACACCGGGGAGCTGTTTTTT,CASMRRPNTGELFF
TRBD1,TRBV4-3,TRBJ1-2,few,16,TGCGCCAGCAGCCAGAGGGAGACAGGGGGCGTCTATGGCTACACCTTC,CASSQRETGGVYGYTF
TRBD2,TRBV12-3/TRBV12-4,TRBJ2-2,NA,15,TGTGCCAGCAGTTCCCAGACTAGCGGGACCGGGGAGCTGTTTTTT,CASSSQTSGTGELFF
NA,TRBV29-1,TRBJ2-5,few,15,TGCAGCGCAAACCCCGGGGATTGGGGGCAAGAGACCCAGTACTTC,CSANPGDWGQETQYF
TRBD2,TRBV27,TRBJ2-1,few,16,TGTGCCAGCAGTACCCGCGGGGCGGGAGAGGTTGGTGAGCAGTTCTTC,CASSTRGAGEVGEQFF
NA,TRBV12-3/TRBV12-4,TRBJ1-5,few,15,TGTGCCAGCAGTTTAGGTTGGACAAGCAATCAGCCCCAGCATTTT,CASSLGWTSNQPQHF
NA,TRBV5-4,TRBJ2-1,NA,16,TGTGCCAGCAGCCCCAGAGAGGGACGGACGTGGAATGAGCAGTTCTTC,CASSPREGRTWNEQFF
NA,TRBV5-5,TRBJ1-1,NA,13,TGTGCCAGCAGAGCCGGGGGAGACACTGAAGCTTTCTTT,CASRAGGDTEAFF
NA,TRBV30,TRBJ2-7,NA,13,TGTGCCTGGAGCCACTTGTCCGCTCTCGAGCAGTACTTC,CAWSHLSALEQYF
TRBD2,TRBV12-3/TRBV12-4,TRBJ2-1,few,16,TGTGCCAGCAGTTTCGGGACGGGAGGGGGGTACAATGAGCAGTTCTTC,CASSFGTGGGYNEQFF
TRBD1,TRBV2,TRBJ1-2,many,16,TGTGCCAGCAGGAAAAGTGGAAGGGACAGAAACTATGGCTACACCTTC,CASRKSGRDRNYGYTF
NA,TRBV4-1,TRBJ1-1,few,13,TGCGCCAGCAGCCAAGCTCAGGGAACTGAAGCTTTCTTT,CASSQAQGTEAFF
NA,TRBV4-2,TRBJ2-1,many,14,TGTGCCAGCAGCCAAGCGGGGGGCCGGAATGAGCAGTTCTTC,CASSQAGGRNEQFF
TRBD1,TRBV6-1,TRBJ1-6,NA,14,TGTGCCAGCACCCGGACAGGGGTAGATTCACCCCTCCACTTT,CASTRTGVDSPLHF
NA,TRBV7-2,TRBJ2-3,NA,15,TGTGCCAGCAGCTTCAGAGCGGTGAACACAGATACGCAGTATTTT,CASSFRAVNTDTQYF
NA,TRBV7-9,TRBJ2-3,few,14,TGTGCCAGCAGAGCGACGGCTTCTGGAGATACGCAGTATTTT,CASRATASGDTQYF
NA,TRBV9,TRBJ2-4,NA,14,TGTGCCAGCAGCGGCTCCAGTGGGCCGTACATTCAGTACTTC,CASSGSSGPYIQYF
NA,TRBV6-2/TRBV6-3,TRBJ2-5,few,15,TGTGCCAGCAGTTACCCGGTTTGGAGGAGTGAGACCCAGTACTTC,CASSYPVWRSETQYF
NA,TRBV3-1,TRBJ1-5,NA,15,TGTGCCAGCAGCCAAGGGGGGATGGGCAATCAGCCCCAGCATTTT,CASSQGGMGNQPQHF
NA,TRBV6-5,TRBJ1-1,once,16,TGTGCCAGCAGTTACTTCCCACAGGGAACCAACACTGAAGCTTTCTTT,CASSYFPQGTNTEAFF
NA,TRBV7-8,TRBJ2-2,few,13,TGTGCCAGCAGCTTAGGGGGTCAGGGGGAGCTGTTTTTT,CASSLGGQGELFF
NA,TRBV29-1,TRBJ2-1,few,14,TGCAGCGTTGGTCAGGCGGACCCCTACAATGAGCAGTTCTTC,CSVGQADPYNEQFF
NA,TRBV4-2,TRBJ2-7,NA,16,TGTGCCAGCAGCCAAGAGGTCCAGGGTCTTACCTACGAGCAGTACTTC,CASSQEVQGLTYEQYF
NA,TRBV3-1,TRBJ1-2,few,14,TGTGCCAGCAGCCCACGCCCCACCGACTATGGCTACACCTTC,CASSPRPTDYGYTF
NA,TRBV11-2,TRBJ2-3,few,14,TGTGCCAGCATACAGCGGGGCCAGGGGGGTACGCAGTATTTT,CASIQRGQGGTQYF
TRBD2,TRBV4-2,TRBJ2-1,few,15,TGTGCCAGCAGCCAAGAAGGGGCGGGAGTACATGAGCAGTTCTTC,CASSQEGAGVHEQFF
NA,TRBV28,TRBJ2-6,NA,16,TGTGCCAGCGGGGGGACAGTTAGCTCTGGGGCCAACGTCCTGACTTTC,CASGGTVSSGANVLTF
TRBD1,TRBV30,TRBJ2-5,NA,15,TGTGCCTGGAGCGCGACAGGGGCTGGGGGAGAGACCCAGTACTTC,CAWSATGAGGETQYF
TRBD2,TRBV5-5,TRBJ2-7,many,13,TGTGCCAGCAGCTACGTGGGGGGGTACGAGCAGTACTTC,CASSYVGGYEQYF
TRBD1,TRBV7-2,TRBJ2-2,few,15,TGTGCCAGCAGCTGGACGACAGGGGGCCCCGGGGAGCTGTTTTTT,CASSWTTGGPGELFF
TRBD1,TRBV29-1,TRBJ1-2,NA,16,TGCAGCGTTTACCCGGGACAGACACTCGCTAACTATGGCTACACCTTC,CSVYPGQTLANYGYTF
NA,TRBV4-2,TRBJ2-7,once,17,TGTGCCAGCAGCCAAGCGGACTCCTCCCTTTTGGTCTACGAGCAGTACTTC,CASSQADSSLLVYEQYF
NA,TRBV11-2,TRBJ2-2,NA,15,TGTGCCAGCAGCTTAGGGACGGAAAACACCGGGGAGCTGTTTTTT,CASSLGTENTGELFF